What follows is one TCR beta chain and its context. One entry per CDR3 protein, called by TCRdb with MiXCR from the RACE reads. Of about 300,000 distinct CDR3 sequences listed, around 5.5% were seen once; the top ten hold more than 8%. CDR1 is KGHSH and CDR2 is LQKENI in the germline V gene. The V and J ends lost 4 bases and 4 bases respectively, with 11 bases between them. The CDR3 runs to 13 residues. This entry comes from a study of human T cells and chemical hapten exposure. The overall study: Patients additionally received therapeutic doses of diphenylcyclopropenone on the scalp once a week, and this continued throughout the roughly 25-week study.

Described time point: pre-sensitization, week 0. Treatment specified: therapeutic diphenylcyclopropenone sensitization with weekly scalp DPC. The clonotype originates from a woman in her late teens or twenties with alopecia areata. Some clones in this sample may be carry-over from other donors' samples. The rearrangement links TRBV18 to TRBJ2-7; a weak D match, TRBD1 (5 bases). The sequencing used whole blood, collected in connection with sensitization to the hapten diphenylcyclopropenone (DPC). This chain's CDR3 is CASSQQVEYEQYF. CDR3 DNA: TGTGCCAGCTCACAACAGGTAGAGTACGAGCAGTACTTC.